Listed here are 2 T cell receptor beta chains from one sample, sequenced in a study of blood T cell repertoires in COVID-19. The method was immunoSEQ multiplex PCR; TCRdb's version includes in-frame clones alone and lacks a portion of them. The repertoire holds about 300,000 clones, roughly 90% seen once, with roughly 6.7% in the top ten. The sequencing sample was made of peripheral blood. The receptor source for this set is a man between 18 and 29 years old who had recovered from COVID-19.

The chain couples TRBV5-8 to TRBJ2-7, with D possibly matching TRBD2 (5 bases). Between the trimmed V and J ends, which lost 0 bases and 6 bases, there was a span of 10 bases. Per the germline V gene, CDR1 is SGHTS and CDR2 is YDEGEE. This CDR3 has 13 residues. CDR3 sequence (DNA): TGTGCCAGCAGCTTGGCTCAGCGGATCGAGCAGTACTTC. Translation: CASSLAQRIEQYF.

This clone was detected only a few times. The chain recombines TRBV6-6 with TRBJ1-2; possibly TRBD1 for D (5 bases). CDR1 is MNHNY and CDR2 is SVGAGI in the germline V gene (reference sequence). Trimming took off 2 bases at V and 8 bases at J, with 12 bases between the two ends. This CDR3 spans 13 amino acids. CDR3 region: CASSYVLGRGYTF. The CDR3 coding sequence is TGTGCCAGCAGTTACGTTTTGGGGCGCGGCTACACCTTC.